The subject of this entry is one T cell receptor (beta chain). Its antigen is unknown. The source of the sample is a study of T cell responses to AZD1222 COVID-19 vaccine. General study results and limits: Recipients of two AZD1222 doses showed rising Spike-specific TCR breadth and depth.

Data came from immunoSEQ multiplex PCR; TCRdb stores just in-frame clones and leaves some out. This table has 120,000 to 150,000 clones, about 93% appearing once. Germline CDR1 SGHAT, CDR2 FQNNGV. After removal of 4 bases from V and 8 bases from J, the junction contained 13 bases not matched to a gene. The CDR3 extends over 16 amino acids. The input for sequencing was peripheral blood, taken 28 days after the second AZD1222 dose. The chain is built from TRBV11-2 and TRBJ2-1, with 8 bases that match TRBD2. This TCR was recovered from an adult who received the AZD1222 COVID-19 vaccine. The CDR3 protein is CASSYQGGSGNDEQFF. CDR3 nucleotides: TGTGCCAGCAGCTACCAGGGCGGTAGCGGGAACGATGAGCAGTTCTTC.